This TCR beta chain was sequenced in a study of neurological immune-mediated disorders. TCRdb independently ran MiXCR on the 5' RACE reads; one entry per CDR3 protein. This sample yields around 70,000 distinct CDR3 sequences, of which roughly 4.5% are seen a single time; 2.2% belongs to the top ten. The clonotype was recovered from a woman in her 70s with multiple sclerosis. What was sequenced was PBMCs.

The CDR3 is CASSLAGRGGIDGYTF. CDR3 nucleotides: TGCGCCAGCAGCTTGGCCGGGAGAGGGGGAATTGATGGCTACACCTTC. The chain employs TRBV5-1 and TRBJ1-2; maybe TRBD1 (6 bases). V was clipped by 0 bases and J by 6 bases, with 18 bases between them. The length of the CDR3 is 16 residues. Per germline, CDR1 SGHRS and CDR2 YFSETQ.